These T cell receptor beta chains were read from a single sample in a study of blood T cell repertoires in COVID-19. TCRdb keeps only in-frame clones here, not all; method: immunoSEQ multiplex PCR. Of 30,000 to 35,000 clones in the sample, approximately 72% are singletons; the top ten hold around 40%. The sequenced sample consisted of peripheral blood. The receptors derive from a man older than 75 with acute or convalescent COVID-19. The CDR3 runs from the conserved cysteine through the conserved F or W. The order of the fields is D gene, clone size, V gene, J gene, CDR3 DNA, CDR3 protein. A D gene is named only where the DNA matches it firmly. Size tells how often a clone was seen (once, few, many) or the class of an expanded clone, and some rows leave it out.

>NA|NA|TRBV5-1|TRBJ1-2
TGCGCCAGCAGCTTGGGACAGGCTATAAACTATGGCTACACCTTC
CASSLGQAINYGYTF
>TRBD2|NA|TRBV5-1|TRBJ2-1
TGCGCCAGCAGGTTGGGACTAGCGGACTACAATGAGCAGTTCTTC
CASRLGLADYNEQFF
>TRBD1|NA|TRBV7-2|TRBJ2-1
TGTGCCAGCAGCCCCGGGACAGGGGGAATGGATGAGCAGTTCTTC
CASSPGTGGMDEQFF
>NA|NA|TRBV7-2|TRBJ1-4
TGTGCCAGCAGCTTAAGGGGGTACTCGTCCGTTGAAAAACTGTTTTTT
CASSLRGYSSVEKLFF
>NA|NA|TRBV5-6|TRBJ2-7
TGTGCCAGCAGCTTGTATGGGGAGACCTTCGAGCAGTACTTC
CASSLYGETFEQYF
>TRBD1|NA|TRBV3-1/TRBV3-2|TRBJ2-4
TGTGCCACAAGAAAACAGGGGGAAAACATTCAGTACTTC
CATRKQGENIQYF
>NA|NA|TRBV7-2|TRBJ2-5
TGTGCCAGCAGCCCAACTCGAATCTCGGAGACCCAGTACTTC
CASSPTRISETQYF
>NA|NA|TRBV18|TRBJ1-1
TGTGCCAGCTCATTACAGGGAGGGGGTGCGTTGACTGAAGCTTTCTTT
CASSLQGGGALTEAFF
>TRBD1|NA|TRBV2|TRBJ1-2
TGTGCCAGCAGCCACAGGGGGCACGGCTACACCTTC
CASSHRGHGYTF
>TRBD1|NA|TRBV7-2|TRBJ2-7
TGTGCCAGCAGCTTAGGATCAACCGGGACAGGCTCCTACGAGCAGTACTTC
CASSLGSTGTGSYEQYF
>TRBD1|few|TRBV24-1|TRBJ1-2
TGTGCCGTGATAGACAGGGAGTACACCTTC
CAVIDREYTF
>TRBD1|NA|TRBV5-1|TRBJ2-5
TGCGCCAGCAGCCTGAAGGGGACAGGGGGCGTGACCCAGTACTTC
CASSLKGTGGVTQYF
>TRBD1|few|TRBV30|TRBJ1-4
TGTGCCTGGAGTTCCGGCAGGGGGTATGAAAAACTGTTTTTT
CAWSSGRGYEKLFF
>NA|NA|TRBV7-9|TRBJ1-2
TGTGCCAGCAGCGGAAGGGACAAGCTCATGATCTATGGCTACACCTTC
CASSGRDKLMIYGYTF
>NA|few|TRBV6-2/TRBV6-3|TRBJ2-7
TGTGCCAGCAGTTACGGAGGGGCTCCCTACGAGCAGTACTTC
CASSYGGAPYEQYF
>NA|NA|TRBV19|TRBJ1-1
TGTGCCACCCACAGGGCTTGGAACACTGAAGCTTTCTTT
CATHRAWNTEAFF
>NA|once|TRBV4-2|TRBJ1-1
TGTGCCAGCAGCCCCAGGACTCAAGCTAACACTGAAGCTTTCTTT
CASSPRTQANTEAFF
>TRBD1|NA|TRBV19|TRBJ2-7
TGTGCCAGTAGCAGGCCAGGGACAGGGAAGCCCTACGAGCAGTACTTC
CASSRPGTGKPYEQYF